This TCR beta chain came from a study of T cell responses to AZD1222 COVID-19 vaccine. The overall study: Whether given at about 4 or about 12 weeks, second doses were pooled. General observations from the study: Researchers report vaccine-associated CD4 TCRs spanning spike, with dominance at 160-218 and 743-854. Spike-specific TCR repertoires showed rising breadth and depth after two AZD1222 doses.

The protocol was immunoSEQ multiplex PCR, while the TCRdb copy is restricted to in-frame clones and leaves out a portion. The sample includes 170,000 or so clones, around 90% of them seen just once. This clone has a handful of counts. Its specificity is not known. The CDR3 consists of 13 residues. V was pared by 4 bases and J by 7 bases, with 9 bases of the junction left unmatched. From germline, CDR1 is GTSNPN and CDR2 SVGIG (reference sequence). The chain employs TRBV30 and TRBJ1-1; 7 bases map to TRBD1. Sequencing was performed on peripheral blood, taken on day 0 of AZD1222 vaccination. The receptor comes from an adult in good health. The CDR3 DNA sequence: TGTGCCTGGACCAGGGACAGCCGAAGTGAAGCTTTCTTT. It specifies CAWTRDSRSEAFF. Full variable domain (outside the CDR3, taken from reference TRBV30 and TRBJ1-1): SQTIHQWPATLVQPVGSPLSLECTVEGTSNPNLYWYRQAAGRGLQLLFYSVGIGQISSEVPQNLSASRPQDRQFILSSKKLLLSDSGFYLCAWTRDSRSEAFFGQGTRLTVV.